These 19 T cell receptor beta chains share one sample of origin, sequenced in a study of blood T cells in healthy people across ages. Alongside a J-beta primer mix, a sample-barcoded 5' primer served in a second PCR lasting roughly 6 to 11 cycles. From the 5' RACE reads, TCRdb called clonotypes with MiXCR, one entry per CDR3 protein. In the table there are more than 1 million distinct CDR3 sequences, less than 50% of which are singletons. What was sequenced was blood. The receptors were gathered from a woman in her fifties or sixties in good health.

This clonotype was counted a few times. The V call is TRBV6-1, the J call TRBJ2-3; no definite D call. V dropped 0 bases and J dropped 3 bases, with 10 bases sitting between them. Germline CDR1 reads MNHNS; CDR2 reads SASEGT. CDR3 length equals 15 residues. The CDR3 DNA is TGTGCCAGCAGTGAAGCCCCACGCCGGACAGATACGCAGTATTTT. Translated: CASSEAPRRTDTQYF.

This clonotype was recorded only once. V is TRBV7-9 and J is TRBJ1-4, with D unresolved. V was shortened by 5 bases and J by 1 base, with 17 bases between the two germline ends. The CDR3 spans 17 residues. CDR1 SEHNR and CDR2 FQNEAQ come from the germline V gene (reference sequence). DNA for the CDR3: TGTGCCAGCAGCCTCCCCCTTGCCGATCGAACTAATGAAAAACTGTTTTTT. Its protein product is CASSLPLADRTNEKLFF.

The CDR3 DNA sequence: TGTGCCAGCGGCGCGGCTGGGTGGCAATCGTCCGAGCAGTACTTC. Translating it yields CASGAAGWQSSEQYF. The genes are TRBV9 and TRBJ2-7, with D unresolved. The germline gives CDR1 SGDLS, CDR2 YYNGEE. CDR3 length: 15 residues. The V and J ends lost 7 bases and 6 bases respectively, with 23 bases between them.

This clonotype was found a few times. This chain connects TRBV6-5 to TRBJ2-7; D is possibly TRBD1 (6 bases). CDR1 is MNHEY, CDR2 SVGAGI, per germline. The CDR3 is made up of 16 amino acids. V was cut by 4 bases and J by 0 bases, with 16 bases left in between. In DNA, the CDR3 is TGTGCCAGCAGTTTTGCTGTGGACAGCTTCTCCTACGAGCAGTACTTC. Translating gives CASSFAVDSFSYEQYF.

This clonotype was counted many times. The V call is TRBV11-2, the J call TRBJ2-7; D not resolved. This CDR3 region has 15 residues. Trimming took 1 base from V and 3 from J, leaving 13 bases between them. Looked up from germline, CDR1 is SGHAT and CDR2 is FQNNGV. CDR3 residues: CASSLVRQWGYEQYF. CDR3 bases: TGTGCCAGCAGCTTAGTACGACAATGGGGCTACGAGCAGTACTTC.

This clonotype was recorded only once. Likely a read error: the CDR3 ends without its conserved phenylalanine or tryptophan. The rearrangement uses TRBV9 and TRBJ2-3; a weak D match, TRBD2 (6 bases). Trimming pared 0 bases from V and 6 bases from J, leaving 14 bases between. This CDR3 has 15 residues. Germline CDR1 SGDLS, CDR2 YYNGEE. Here the CDR3 reads CASSVASRTTDTQYC. CDR3 DNA: TGTGCCAGCAGCGTAGCATCCCGGACTACCGATACGCAGTATTGT.

J is TRBJ2-7 and V is TRBV28; possible D gene TRBD1, 6 bases. CDR3 length: 14 residues. Trimming left V 7 bases short and J 0 bases short, with 13 bases between. Germline CDR1 reads MDHEN; CDR2 reads SYDVKM. The CDR3 DNA is TGTGCCAGCAATCCCGGGACAAACTCCTACGAGCAGTACTTC. This sequence encodes CASNPGTNSYEQYF.

This clonotype was seen once. The chain employs TRBV27 and TRBJ2-1, with D possibly matching TRBD2 (6 bases). This CDR3 is 12 amino acids long. Germline CDR1 MNHEY, CDR2 SMNVEV (reference sequence). With 5 bases removed from V and 6 bases from J, the gap between germline ends came to 8 bases. This CDR3 reads CASSGLRNEQFF. DNA of the CDR3: TGTGCCAGCAGTGGACTACGCAATGAGCAGTTCTTC.

This clonotype was seen ten or more times. The chain uses TRBV5-1 and TRBJ2-7; D possibly corresponds to TRBD2 (6 bases). In germline, CDR1 is SGHRS, CDR2 YFSETQ. V was trimmed by 4 bases and J by 2 bases, leaving 16 bases between them. CDR3 length: 15 amino acids. CDR3 in DNA: TGCGCCAGCAGCGCTTTGCCCGGCGGGACCTACGAGCAGTACTTC. Translation gives CASSALPGGTYEQYF. The full variable domain, in which reference TRBV5-1 and TRBJ2-7 provide the parts outside the CDR3, is KAGVTQTPRYLIKTRGQQVTLSCSPISGHRSVSWYQQTPGQGLQFLFEYFSETQRNKGNFPGRFSGRQFSNSRSEMNVSTLELGDSALYLCASSALPGGTYEQYFGPGTRLTVT.

Only a few counts were recorded for this clonotype. V and J are TRBV11-1 and TRBJ2-7, with TRBD2 matching over 13 bases. Trimming cost V 5 bases and J 0 bases; bases outside gene matches: 7. The CDR3 totals 17 residues. The germline gives CDR1 SGHAT, CDR2 FQDESV (reference sequence). The CDR3 DNA is TGTGCCAGCAGCCCTAGGACTAGCGGGGGTACCTCCTACGAGCAGTACTTC. Protein: CASSPRTSGGTSYEQYF.

This clonotype was seen repeatedly, ten times or more. The V gene is TRBV29-1, the J gene TRBJ2-5; D uncertain. This CDR3 region has 11 residues. V lost 0 bases and J 6 bases, leaving 5 bases between the germline ends. Per germline, CDR1 SQVTM and CDR2 ANQGSEA. The CDR3, as DNA: TGCAGCGTTGAAGAAGTGAAGACCCAGTACTTC. Its protein is CSVEEVKTQYF.

This clonotype showed up just a few times. This chain connects TRBV6-2 or TRBV6-3 to TRBJ2-7; D is perhaps TRBD1 or TRBD2 (6 bases each). The CDR3 totals 18 residues. The V end was cut by 2 bases, the J end by 3 bases, with 23 bases between. Germline CDR1 reads MNHEY; CDR2 reads SVGEGT. The CDR3 sequence: CASSYGHGGGINVYEQYF. CDR3 nucleotide sequence: TGTGCCAGCAGTTACGGCCATGGGGGCGGGATAAATGTCTACGAGCAGTACTTC.

This clonotype was detected only a few times. The chain joins TRBV6-6 to TRBJ2-1; 9 bases agree with TRBD2. Germline lookup yields CDR1 MNHNY and CDR2 SVGAGI (reference sequence). The CDR3 contains 15 residues. The V gene end was trimmed by 9 bases and the J gene end by 4 bases; junction bases not matched to a gene: 10. Here the CDR3 reads CASGLAREGYNEQFF. In DNA form, the CDR3 reads TGTGCCAGTGGACTAGCGAGAGAGGGGTACAATGAGCAGTTCTTC.

This clonotype showed up just a few times. V gene TRBV10-3 combines with J gene TRBJ2-1, with 9 bases matching TRBD2. V trimming: 0 bases; J trimming: 6 bases; junction bases outside the gene matches: 18. The CDR3 spans 20 residues. Germline CDR1 ENHRY, CDR2 SYGVKD. CDR3 DNA: TGTGCCATCAGTGAGTCGGGCGTGCGGGAGGGAGATCCTTCGGGCAATGAGCAGTTCTTC. This sequence encodes CAISESGVREGDPSGNEQFF.

The CDR3 is CASSSPLQRNTEAFF. Here the CDR3 DNA reads TGTGCCAGCAGTTCACCCTTACAGAGAAACACTGAAGCTTTCTTT. The rearrangement links TRBV28 to TRBJ1-1, with D unclear. V gave up 4 bases and J gave up 2 bases, with 14 bases separating them. There are 15 residues in the CDR3. Germline V gives CDR1 MDHEN, CDR2 SYDVKM.

With respect to this clonotype: Germline is not matched at one junction end, which may reflect a read error. The chain uses TRBV12-3 or TRBV12-4 and TRBJ2-1; D is unresolved. This CDR3 has 17 amino acids. CDR3 nucleotide sequence: TGTGCCAGCAGCCGTACGACCATCCGGACGGCCTACAATGATCAGTTCTTC. Translated: CASSRTTIRTAYNDQFF.

This clonotype was detected only a few times. The chain uses TRBV10-3 and TRBJ1-1; D remains unclear. The V end lost 5 bases, the J end lost 1 base, and 5 bases lay between the germline ends. The CDR3 covers 12 residues. The V gene's germline CDR1 is ENHRY and CDR2 SYGVKD. The CDR3 here is CAISKGNTEAFF. CDR3 nucleotide sequence: TGTGCCATCAGTAAAGGGAACACTGAAGCTTTCTTT.

This clonotype was counted a few times. This chain uses TRBV29-1 with TRBJ2-5, with TRBD1 identical over 9 bases. The CDR3 runs 11 residues. Per germline, CDR1 SQVTM and CDR2 ANQGSEA. The junction had 2 bases not matched to a gene; V was cut back by 8 bases and J by 4 bases. CDR3 DNA sequence: TGCAGCCAGGGACAGGGAGAGACCCAGTACTTC. Translated: CSQGQGETQYF.

As for this clonotype: One end of the junction is discordant with germline, which a read error may explain. V gene TRBV11-2 combines with J gene TRBJ2-5; a possible D gene is TRBD2 (5 bases). The J call may be faulty, since TRBJ2-7 better matches the DNA end. There are 16 residues in the CDR3. The germline V gene encodes CDR1 SGHAT and CDR2 FQNNGV. The CDR3 coding sequence is TGTGCCAACAGCTTAAGAGGCCCCTTCGGACTGGGCGAGCAGTACTTC. Translation gives CANSLRGPFGLGEQYF.